This T cell receptor beta chain comes out of a study of T cell responses to AZD1222 COVID-19 vaccine. Study results and limitations: Vaccine-related CD4 TCRs covered spike, predominating at 160-218 and 743-854. Repertoires were obtained only post-peak T cell response.

For this clone: The target antigen is unknown.

Germline CDR1 and CDR2: SGHRS and YFSETQ. The germline V and J ends were trimmed by 0 bases and 0 bases, with 6 bases remaining between them. The CDR3 has 15 residues. The data were produced by immunoSEQ multiplex PCR, yet TCRdb's version contains in-frame clones alone and is incomplete. The sample has about 140,000 clones, roughly nine tenths seen once; the top ten hold roughly 4%. Sequenced here: peripheral blood, sampled 28 days after the second AZD1222 dose. The chain combines TRBV5-1 with TRBJ2-2; a weak D match, TRBD1 (5 bases). This TCR derives from an adult who received the AZD1222 COVID-19 vaccine. CDR3: CASSLDRSNTGELFF. CDR3 sequence (DNA): TGCGCCAGCAGCTTGGACAGGTCGAACACCGGGGAGCTGTTTTTT.